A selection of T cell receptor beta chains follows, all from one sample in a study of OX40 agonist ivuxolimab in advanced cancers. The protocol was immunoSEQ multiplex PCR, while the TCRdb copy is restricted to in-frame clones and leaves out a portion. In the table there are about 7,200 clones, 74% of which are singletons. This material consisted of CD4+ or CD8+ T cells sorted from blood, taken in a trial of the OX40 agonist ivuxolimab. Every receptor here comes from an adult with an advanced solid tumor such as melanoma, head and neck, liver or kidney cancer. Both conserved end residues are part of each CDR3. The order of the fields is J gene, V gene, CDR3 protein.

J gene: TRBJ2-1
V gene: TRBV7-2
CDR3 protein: CASSSWAGNNEQFF

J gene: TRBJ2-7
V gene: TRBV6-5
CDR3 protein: CASSYDRRGRGEQYF

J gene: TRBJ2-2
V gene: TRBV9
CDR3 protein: CASSVAPGTGVPGELFF

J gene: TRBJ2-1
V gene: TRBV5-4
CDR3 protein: CASSNTGPSAKNEQFF

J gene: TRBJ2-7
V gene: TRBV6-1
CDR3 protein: CASSEIGEAYEQYF

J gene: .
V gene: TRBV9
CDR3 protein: CASSFGQGSYEQYF

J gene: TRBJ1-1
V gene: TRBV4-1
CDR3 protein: CASSQELTASTEAFF

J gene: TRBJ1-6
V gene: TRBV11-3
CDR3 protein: CASSFGSDNSPLHF

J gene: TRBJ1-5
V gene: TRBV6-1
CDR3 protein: CASSEWTGINQPQHF

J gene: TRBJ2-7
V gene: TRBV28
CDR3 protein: CASRRRTGAPYEQYF

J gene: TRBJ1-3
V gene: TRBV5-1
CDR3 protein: CASSWAGASGNTIYF

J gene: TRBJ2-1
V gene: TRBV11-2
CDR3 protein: CASSLVLGREQFF

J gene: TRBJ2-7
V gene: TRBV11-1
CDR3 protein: CASSSLGTEPYEQYF

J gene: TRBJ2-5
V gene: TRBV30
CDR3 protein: CAWSAGSGGAETQYF

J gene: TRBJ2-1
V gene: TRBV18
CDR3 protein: CASSLQGGDEQFF

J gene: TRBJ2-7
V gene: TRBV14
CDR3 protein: CASSPYTSEQYF

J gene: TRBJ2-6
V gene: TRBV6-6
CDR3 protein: CASEGLNSGANVLTF

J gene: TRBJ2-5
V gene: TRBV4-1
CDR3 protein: CASSPGGSGGALETQYF

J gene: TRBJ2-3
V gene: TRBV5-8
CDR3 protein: CASSLDPGGGRFRTDTQYF

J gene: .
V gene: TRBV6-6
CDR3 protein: CASSYPHEGSSYEQYF

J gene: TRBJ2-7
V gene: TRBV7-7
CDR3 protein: CASSLGTGSYEQYF

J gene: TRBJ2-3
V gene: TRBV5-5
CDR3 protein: CASSFLWTGYTPSTDTQYF

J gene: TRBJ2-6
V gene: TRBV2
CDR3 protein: CASSEATGAGANVLTF

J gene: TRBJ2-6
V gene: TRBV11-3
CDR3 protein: CASSNPDGVMGGSGANVLTF

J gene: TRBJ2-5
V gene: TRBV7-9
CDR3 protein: CASSSLSSVQETQYF

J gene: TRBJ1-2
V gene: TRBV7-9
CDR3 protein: CASSSATGNYGYTF

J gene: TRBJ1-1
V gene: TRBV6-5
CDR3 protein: CASSYFGTGVSEAFF

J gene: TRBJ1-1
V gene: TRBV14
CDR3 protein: CASSRYRGNTEAFF

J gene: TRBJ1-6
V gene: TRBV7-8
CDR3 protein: CASSLGAGTGVSPLHF

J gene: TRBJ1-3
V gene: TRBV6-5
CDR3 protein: CASSYSDSSGNTIYF

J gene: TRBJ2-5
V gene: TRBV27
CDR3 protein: CASSDRGLGGETQYF

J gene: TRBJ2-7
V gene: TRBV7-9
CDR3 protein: CASSRDWYEQYF

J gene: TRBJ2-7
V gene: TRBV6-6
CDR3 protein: CASSTGNEQYF

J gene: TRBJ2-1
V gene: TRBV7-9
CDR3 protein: CASSLAVAGAGEQFF

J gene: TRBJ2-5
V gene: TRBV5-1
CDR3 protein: CASSLVFQETQYF

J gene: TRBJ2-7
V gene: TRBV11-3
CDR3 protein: CASSSGGQGLIYEQYF

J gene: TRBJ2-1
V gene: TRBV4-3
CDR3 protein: CASRPSSASYNEQFF

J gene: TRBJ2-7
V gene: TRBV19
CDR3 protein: CASSIGVEQYF

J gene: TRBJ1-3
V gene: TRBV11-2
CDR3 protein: CASSFNPSGNTIYF

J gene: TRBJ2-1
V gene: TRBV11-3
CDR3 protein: CASSLDSRATYNEQFF

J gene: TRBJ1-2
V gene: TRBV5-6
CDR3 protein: CASSLAVGGYTF

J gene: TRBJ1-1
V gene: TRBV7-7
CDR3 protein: CASSLDVNTEAFF

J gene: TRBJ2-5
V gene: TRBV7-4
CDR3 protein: CASSPGTSGAPRWGETQYF

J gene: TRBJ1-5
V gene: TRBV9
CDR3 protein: CASSVDEGSQPQHF

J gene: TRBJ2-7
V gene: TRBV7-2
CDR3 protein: CASSLVARTYEQYF

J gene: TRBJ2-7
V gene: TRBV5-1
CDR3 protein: CASSLYGQGLSYEQYF

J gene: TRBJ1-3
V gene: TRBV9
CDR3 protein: CASSVAGSGNTIYF

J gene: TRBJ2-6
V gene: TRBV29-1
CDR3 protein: CSVEDLSGNSGANVLTF

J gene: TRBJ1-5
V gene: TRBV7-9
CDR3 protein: CASSPGRQSGNQPQHF

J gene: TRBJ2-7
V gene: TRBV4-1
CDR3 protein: CASSQGQRGEQYF

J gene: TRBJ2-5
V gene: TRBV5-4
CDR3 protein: CASSLSKAETQYF